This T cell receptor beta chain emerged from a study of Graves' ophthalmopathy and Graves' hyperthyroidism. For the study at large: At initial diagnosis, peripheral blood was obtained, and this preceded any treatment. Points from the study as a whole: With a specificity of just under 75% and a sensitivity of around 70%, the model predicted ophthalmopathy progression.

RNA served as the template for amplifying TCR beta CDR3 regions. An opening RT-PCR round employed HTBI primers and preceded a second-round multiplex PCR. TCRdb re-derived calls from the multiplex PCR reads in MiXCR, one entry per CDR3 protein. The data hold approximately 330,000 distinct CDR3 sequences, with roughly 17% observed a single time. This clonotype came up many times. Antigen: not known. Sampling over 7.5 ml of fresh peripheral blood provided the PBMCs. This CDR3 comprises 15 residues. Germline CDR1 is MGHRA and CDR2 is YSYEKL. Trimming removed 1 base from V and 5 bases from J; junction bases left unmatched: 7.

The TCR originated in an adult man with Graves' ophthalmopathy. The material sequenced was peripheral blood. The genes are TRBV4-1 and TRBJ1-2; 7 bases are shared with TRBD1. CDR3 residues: CASSQATGTAYGYTF. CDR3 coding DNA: TGCGCCAGCAGCCAAGCCACAGGGACAGCATATGGCTACACCTTC.